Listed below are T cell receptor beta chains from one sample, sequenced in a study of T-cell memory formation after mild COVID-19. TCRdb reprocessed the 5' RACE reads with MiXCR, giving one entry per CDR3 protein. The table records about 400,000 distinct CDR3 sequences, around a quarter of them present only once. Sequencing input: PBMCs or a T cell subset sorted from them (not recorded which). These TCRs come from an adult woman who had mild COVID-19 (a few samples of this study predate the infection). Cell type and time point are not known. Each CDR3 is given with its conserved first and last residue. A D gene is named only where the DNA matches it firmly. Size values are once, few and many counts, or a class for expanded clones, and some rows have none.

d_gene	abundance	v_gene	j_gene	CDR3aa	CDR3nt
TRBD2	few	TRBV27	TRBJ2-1	CASSGIAGGNEQFF	TGTGCCAGCAGTGGGATAGCGGGAGGCAATGAGCAGTTCTTC
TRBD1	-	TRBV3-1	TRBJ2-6	CASSQVSRGLSSGANVLTF	TGTGCCAGCAGCCAAGTAAGCAGGGGGCTTAGCTCTGGGGCCAACGTCCTGACTTTC
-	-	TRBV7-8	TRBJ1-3	CASSFSATVSGNTVYF	TGTGCCAGCAGCTTTTCTGCCACGGTCTCTGGAAACACCGTATATTTT
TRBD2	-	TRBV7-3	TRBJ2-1	CASSIPGAGGSNEQFF	TGTGCCAGCAGCATCCCCGGAGCGGGGGGGTCCAATGAGCAGTTCTTC
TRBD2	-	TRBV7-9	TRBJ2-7	CASSPGLAGVGDPYEQYF	TGTGCCAGCAGCCCGGGACTAGCGGGAGTCGGGGACCCCTACGAGCAGTACTTC
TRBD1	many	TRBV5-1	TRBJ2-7	CASSATGGGYEQYF	TGCGCCAGCAGCGCGACAGGGGGCGGCTACGAGCAGTACTTC
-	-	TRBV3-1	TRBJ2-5	CASSQERHKGETQYF	TGTGCCAGCAGCCAAGAAAGACATAAGGGAGAGACCCAGTACTTC
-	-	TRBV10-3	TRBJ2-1	CAISGPTSPNEQFF	TGTGCCATCAGTGGGCCGACTAGTCCCAATGAGCAGTTCTTC
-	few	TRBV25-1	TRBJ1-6	CASSGGGRIGALHF	TGTGCCAGCAGCGGGGGCGGAAGGATTGGGGCCCTCCACTTT
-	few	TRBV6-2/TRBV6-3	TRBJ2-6	CASHGGSFGANVLTF	TGTGCCAGCCATGGAGGGAGCTTTGGGGCCAACGTCCTGACTTTC
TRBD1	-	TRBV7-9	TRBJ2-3	CASSLQGAEDTQYF	TGTGCCAGCAGCTTACAGGGGGCGGAAGATACGCAGTATTTT
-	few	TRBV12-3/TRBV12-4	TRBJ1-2	CASSLTLGSAGYGYTF	TGTGCCAGCAGTTTAACGCTGGGCAGTGCAGGTTATGGCTACACCTTC
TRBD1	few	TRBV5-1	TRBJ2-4	CASSRDRGYIQYF	TGCGCCAGCAGCAGAGACAGGGGATACATTCAGTACTTC
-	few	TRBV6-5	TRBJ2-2	CASSRAFVNTGELFF	TGTGCCAGCAGCAGAGCATTTGTAAACACCGGGGAGCTGTTTTTT
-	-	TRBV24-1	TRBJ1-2	CATSVTGRYGYTF	TGTGCCACCAGTGTCACGGGAAGATATGGCTACACCTTC
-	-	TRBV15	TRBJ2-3	CATSRDNLGVSDTQYF	TGTGCCACCAGCAGAGATAATTTGGGGGTTTCAGATACGCAGTATTTT
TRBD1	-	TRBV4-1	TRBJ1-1	CASSQTGQVNTEAFF	TGCGCCAGCAGCCAAACGGGACAGGTGAACACTGAAGCTTTCTTT
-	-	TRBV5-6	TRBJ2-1	CASSLGLANYNEQFF	TGTGCCAGCAGCTTGGGTCTAGCTAACTACAATGAGCAGTTCTTC
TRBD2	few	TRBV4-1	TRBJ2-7	CASSPSSGSGGLYEQYF	TGCGCCAGCAGCCCATCCTCCGGTAGCGGGGGCCTCTACGAGCAGTACTTC
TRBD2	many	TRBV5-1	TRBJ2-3	CASSSGLASTDTQYF	TGCGCCAGCAGCTCGGGACTAGCTAGCACAGATACGCAGTATTTT
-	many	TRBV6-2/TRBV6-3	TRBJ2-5	CASSYLALQETQYF	TGTGCCAGCAGTTATCTAGCGCTACAAGAGACCCAGTACTTC
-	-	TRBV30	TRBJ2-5	CAREETQYF	TGTGCCCGGGAAGAGACCCAGTACTTC
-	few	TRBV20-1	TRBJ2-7	CSARSRSSYEQYF	TGCAGTGCTAGGTCGAGGAGCTCCTACGAGCAGTACTTC
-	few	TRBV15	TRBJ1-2	CATSRVRQLNYGYTF	TGTGCCACCAGCAGAGTTCGGCAGCTTAACTATGGCTACACCTTC
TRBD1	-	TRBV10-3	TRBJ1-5	CAISEGQGRYQPQHF	TGTGCCATCAGTGAGGGACAGGGGAGGTATCAGCCCCAGCATTTT
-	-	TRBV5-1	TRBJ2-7	CASSLGSTRTYEQYF	TGCGCCAGCAGCTTGGGATCAACTAGGACCTACGAGCAGTACTTC
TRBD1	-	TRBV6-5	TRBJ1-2	CASSRTGFLNYGYTF	TGTGCCAGCAGTCGGACAGGATTTCTGAACTATGGCTACACCTTC
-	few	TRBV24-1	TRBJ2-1	CATSDFVRGNEQFF	TGTGCCACCAGTGATTTTGTCAGAGGCAATGAGCAGTTCTTC
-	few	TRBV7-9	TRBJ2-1	CASSSGPVGEQFF	TGTGCCAGCAGCTCGGGACCGGTGGGGGAGCAGTTCTTC
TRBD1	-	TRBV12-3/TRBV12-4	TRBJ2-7	CASSVGTGGLEQYF	TGTGCCAGCAGTGTCGGGACAGGGGGCTTGGAGCAGTACTTC
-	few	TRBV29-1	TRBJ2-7	CSVESRTDGYEQYF	TGCAGCGTTGAGAGTAGGACGGATGGGTACGAGCAGTACTTC
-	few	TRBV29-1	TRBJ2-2	CSGRTDETGELFF	TGCAGCGGGAGGACGGACGAAACCGGGGAGCTGTTTTTT